Sequencing of this T cell receptor beta chain was carried out in a study of regulatory T cells in long-lasting Graves disease. Study-wide context: Patients with new Graves' disease had used antithyroid drugs below 3 months.

Germline lookup yields CDR1 MNHEY and CDR2 SMNVEV (reference sequence). Between the trimmed V and J ends, which lost 2 bases and 7 bases, there was a span of 15 bases. There are 16 residues in the CDR3. Library construction for TCR beta used iRepertoire HTBI primers and Arm-PCR of CDR3 regions. One entry per CDR3 protein, called by TCRdb with MiXCR from the multiplex PCR reads. The sample contains roughly 610,000 distinct CDR3 sequences, roughly 16% of which appear only once. About this clonotype: What it binds is not known.

Study-wide results and limits: The sample size was small, and this may have reduced accuracy. Persistent patients had more shared public clonotypes (under 3,000) than new patients (approximately 970).

Time point described: newly diagnosed GD, antithyroid drugs for less than 3 months. With RNA extracted from PBMCs as input, the TCR library was made. The same sample was also studied in work on T cells in Graves' hyperthyroidism and ophthalmopathy.

This receptor was identified in a man between 18 and 29 years old with Graves disease. Here the sequenced sample was peripheral blood mononuclear cells (PBMCs), taken at new diagnosis, from a patient treated with antithyroid drugs. The V gene is TRBV27, the J gene TRBJ1-6; unclear D gene. DNA of the CDR3: TGTGCCAGCAGTTTACTGGCCCTACAGAAAAATTCACCCCTCCACTTT. Its translation: CASSLLALQKNSPLHF.